The 5 T cell receptor beta chains in this list originate from one sample, sequenced in a study of cytomegalovirus exposure and HLA in healthy donors. 60 Vbeta and 13 Jbeta primers were used in PCR. Generated by immunoSEQ multiplex PCR, the TCRdb table keeps only in-frame clones and is missing some. The repertoire consists of 200,000 to 250,000 clones, with over 75% occurring once and the leading ten covering less than 3.5%. The sequencing input was PBMCs. The receptors come from a woman in her thirties in good health and CMV-seronegative.

The V call is TRBV5-1, the J call TRBJ1-2, with D unclear. Trimming cost V 4 bases and J 7 bases, with 14 bases left between them. Looked up from germline, CDR1 is SGHRS and CDR2 is YFSETQ. The CDR3 has 13 amino acids. The CDR3 spells CASSGMGESGYTF. The CDR3 bases are TGCGCCAGCAGCGGAATGGGAGAGAGTGGCTACACCTTC.

This clone occurred once. The rearrangement joins TRBV6-5 to TRBJ2-7; TRBD2 agrees at 7 bases. Unmatched junction bases numbered 0, after V lost 6 bases and J lost 4 bases. The length of the CDR3 is 11 residues. Germline V gene sequence: CDR1 MNHEY, CDR2 SVGAGI. As DNA, the CDR3 is TGTGCCAGCAGGCGGGAGTACGAGCAGTACTTC. The encoded protein is CASRREYEQYF.

The V and J genes are TRBV10-3 and TRBJ1-2; 9 bases are a match to TRBD1. The CDR3 is 15 amino acids. V lost 3 bases, J lost 6 bases, and 8 bases stayed unmatched. The germline V gene encodes CDR1 ENHRY and CDR2 SYGVKD. The CDR3, as DNA: TGTGCCATCAGTGATCAAACAGGGGGCGGAGATGGCTACACCTTC. Its protein is CAISDQTGGGDGYTF.

The chain carries TRBV5-1 and TRBJ2-1; perhaps TRBD2 as D (6 bases). Per the germline V gene, CDR1 is SGHRS and CDR2 is YFSETQ. The CDR3 spans 14 residues. Trimming pared 4 bases from V and 7 bases from J, leaving 15 bases between. The CDR3 is CASSPEAGRNEQFF. CDR3 coding DNA: TGCGCCAGCAGCCCGGAAGCGGGCCGGAATGAGCAGTTCTTC. Full variable domain (remainder filled in from reference TRBV5-1 and TRBJ2-1): KAGVTQTPRYLIKTRGQQVTLSCSPISGHRSVSWYQQTPGQGLQFLFEYFSETQRNKGNFPGRFSGRQFSNSRSEMNVSTLELGDSALYLCASSPEAGRNEQFFGPGTRLTVL.

The rearrangement joins TRBV4-1 to TRBJ2-1, with 9 nucleotides matching TRBD1. This CDR3 spans 15 amino acids. J lost 4 bases, V lost 6 bases, and 7 bases had no gene match. Germline V lookup: CDR1 MGHRA, CDR2 YSYEKL. The CDR3, as DNA: TGCGCCAGCAGAGGACCCGGGACAGGGTACAATGAGCAGTTCTTC. Its protein is CASRGPGTGYNEQFF.